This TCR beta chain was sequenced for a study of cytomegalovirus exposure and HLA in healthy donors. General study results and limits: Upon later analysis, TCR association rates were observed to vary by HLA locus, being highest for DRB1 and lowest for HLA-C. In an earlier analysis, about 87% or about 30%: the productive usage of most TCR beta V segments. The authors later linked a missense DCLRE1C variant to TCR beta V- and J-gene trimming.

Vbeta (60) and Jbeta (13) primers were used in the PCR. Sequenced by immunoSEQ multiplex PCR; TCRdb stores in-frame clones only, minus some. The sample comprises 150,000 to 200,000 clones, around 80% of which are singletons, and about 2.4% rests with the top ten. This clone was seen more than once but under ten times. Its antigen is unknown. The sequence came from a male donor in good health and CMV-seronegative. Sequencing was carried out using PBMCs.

The CDR3 loop is CASSEEGTGGEKLFF. The CDR3 DNA sequence: TGTGCCAGCAGTGAAGAAGGGACAGGGGGTGAAAAACTGTTTTTT. The chain combines TRBV6-1 with TRBJ1-4; 11 positions agree with TRBD1. The trim removed 1 base at V and 7 bases at J, leaving 2 bases unmatched. The CDR3 is made up of 15 amino acids. Germline V CDR1 and CDR2: MNHNS, SASEGT.